A selection of T cell receptor beta chains follows, all from one sample in a study of control samples from healthy donors and cancer patients. Method: immunoSEQ multiplex PCR; TCRdb's copy keeps in-frame clones and lacks some. The sample has some 130,000 clones, around nine tenths seen once. The source material was blood. All receptors come from a man aged 40-49 years in good health. Both conserved end residues are part of each CDR3. The D gene is left open where the match is weak. Only part of the rows carry a size: once, few, many, or a class if the clone is expanded.

TRBD2	few	TRBV5-6	TRBJ2-5	CASSSPSGEETQYF	TGTGCCAGCAGCTCTCCTAGCGGGGAAGAGACCCAGTACTTC
TRBD1	few	TRBV5-6	TRBJ1-5	CASSFYQGAGQPQHF	TGTGCCAGCAGCTTTTACCAGGGGGCTGGACAGCCCCAGCATTTT
-	-	TRBV28	TRBJ1-2	CASSPPGDGYGYTF	TGTGCCAGCAGCCCTCCGGGGGATGGCTATGGCTACACCTTC
-	once	TRBV27	TRBJ1-5	CASSLRGSNQPQHF	TGTGCCAGCAGTTTGCGAGGGAGCAATCAGCCCCAGCATTTT
-	once	TRBV7-9	TRBJ2-5	CASSWRGETQYF	TGTGCCAGCAGCTGGCGGGGAGAGACCCAGTACTTC
-	-	TRBV14	TRBJ1-6	CASSHPGIPDSPLHF	TGTGCCAGCAGCCATCCAGGGATCCCCGATTCACCCCTCCACTTT
-	-	TRBV7-2	TRBJ1-3	CASSLLGSGNTIYF	TGTGCCAGCAGCTTATTAGGGTCTGGAAACACCATATATTTT
-	-	TRBV6-5	TRBJ2-3	CASGAGDSTDTQYF	TGTGCCAGCGGGGCAGGGGATAGCACAGATACGCAGTATTTT
-	-	TRBV12-5	TRBJ1-1	CASGLGAGMNTEAFF	TGTGCTAGTGGTTTGGGGGCAGGGATGAACACTGAAGCTTTCTTT
-	-	TRBV12-3/TRBV12-4	TRBJ1-2	CASLGADYGYTF	TGTGCCAGCCTAGGTGCGGACTATGGCTACACCTTC
TRBD1	-	TRBV2	TRBJ2-7	CASRVTGVEQYF	TGTGCCAGCAGAGTGACAGGGGTCGAGCAGTACTTC
TRBD2	-	TRBV19	TRBJ2-2	CATQRGRSNTGELFF	TGTGCCACCCAGCGGGGACGTTCGAACACCGGGGAGCTGTTTTTT
-	-	TRBV7-3	TRBJ2-5	CASSLGPQAGETQYF	TGTGCCAGCAGCTTAGGACCGCAGGCGGGGGAGACCCAGTACTTC
TRBD2	-	TRBV6-5	TRBJ2-3	CASSYRSGGTTDTQYF	TGTGCCAGCAGTTACCGTTCCGGGGGGACCACAGATACGCAGTATTTT
-	-	TRBV14	TRBJ2-2	CASSQDHTYANTGELFF	TGTGCCAGCAGCCAGGACCACACTTACGCGAACACCGGGGAGCTGTTTTTT
-	-	TRBV6-6	TRBJ2-7	CASSYRRYEQYF	TGTGCCAGCAGTTATCGAAGGTACGAGCAGTACTTC
-	once	TRBV18	TRBJ2-1	CASSLQKETSYNEQFF	TGTGCCAGCTCACTTCAAAAGGAAACATCCTACAATGAGCAGTTCTTC
-	-	TRBV6-5	TRBJ2-7	CASSYRPFPLEQYF	TGTGCCAGCAGTTACCGCCCATTCCCTCTCGAGCAGTACTTC
-	-	TRBV6-5	TRBJ2-3	CASSPGTNTDTQYF	TGTGCCAGCAGTCCCGGGACCAACACAGATACGCAGTATTTT
-	-	TRBV28	TRBJ2-5	CASSFKRTQETQYF	TGTGCCAGCAGTTTTAAACGGACCCAAGAGACCCAGTACTTC
-	-	TRBV12-3/TRBV12-4	TRBJ1-4	CASSLEGNEKLFF	TGTGCCAGCAGTTTGGAGGGTAATGAAAAACTGTTTTTT
TRBD2	-	TRBV5-1	TRBJ2-2	CASSLPGGYTGELFF	TGCGCCAGCAGCTTGCCGGGGGGATACACCGGGGAGCTGTTTTTT
-	once	TRBV6-4	TRBJ1-1	CASSDGTEAFF	TGTGCCAGCAGTGACGGGACTGAAGCTTTCTTT
-	-	TRBV6-4	TRBJ1-1	CASRAEGGTSEAFF	TGTGCCAGCAGAGCCGAGGGAGGGACCAGTGAAGCTTTCTTT
TRBD1	-	TRBV6-5	TRBJ1-1	CASIRDRARGTEAFF	TGTGCCAGCATTCGGGACAGGGCTCGAGGCACTGAAGCTTTCTTT
-	-	TRBV5-6	TRBJ1-2	CASSPNEVFYGYTF	TGTGCCAGCTCCCCCAACGAGGTATTCTATGGCTACACCTTC
TRBD1	-	TRBV20-1	TRBJ1-2	CSASTGTGALGGPYGYTF	TGCAGTGCTAGTACCGGGACAGGGGCCCTCGGGGGTCCCTATGGCTACACCTTC
-	-	TRBV28	TRBJ1-2	CAGGVGQIYGYTF	TGTGCCGGCGGTGTGGGGCAGATCTATGGCTACACCTTC
TRBD2	-	TRBV20-1	TRBJ2-7	CSAQLADEQYF	TGCAGTGCACAACTAGCGGACGAGCAGTACTTC
-	-	TRBV6-2/TRBV6-3	TRBJ1-6	CASSYLGRALSSYNSPLHF	TGTGCCAGCAGTTACTTGGGACGGGCCTTAAGCTCCTATAATTCACCCCTCCACTTT
TRBD2	-	TRBV7-2	TRBJ2-3	CASSLGLAALDTQYF	TGTGCCAGCAGCCTAGGACTAGCGGCCTTGGATACGCAGTATTTT
TRBD1	-	TRBV18	TRBJ2-7	CASSRSSGGSVSEQYF	TGTGCCAGCTCCCGCTCGTCAGGGGGTAGTGTAAGCGAGCAGTACTTC
-	-	TRBV5-5	TRBJ2-7	CASSKEPGPYEQYF	TGTGCCAGCAGCAAGGAGCCGGGACCCTACGAGCAGTACTTC
TRBD2	-	TRBV27	TRBJ2-1	CASSLLLAGDEQFF	TGTGCCAGCAGTTTACTTCTAGCGGGGGATGAGCAGTTCTTC
TRBD1	once	TRBV2	TRBJ2-5	CASSRTGSGETQYF	TGTGCCAGCAGTCGGACAGGGTCGGGAGAGACCCAGTACTTC
TRBD2	-	TRBV18	TRBJ2-3	CASSPQEAGRTDTQYF	TGTGCCAGCTCACCACAGGAAGCGGGGCGCACAGATACGCAGTATTTT
TRBD2	-	TRBV5-1	TRBJ2-3	CASSLASGGSDTQYF	TGCGCCAGCAGCTTGGCCAGCGGGGGTTCAGATACGCAGTATTTT
-	-	TRBV19	TRBJ2-5	CASSIGLQGTGTQYF	TGTGCCAGTAGTATAGGACTACAGGGCACTGGTACCCAGTACTTC
TRBD1	-	TRBV5-6	TRBJ2-7	CASMGTGQGLGEQYF	TGTGCCAGCATGGGGACGGGACAGGGGTTGGGCGAGCAGTACTTC
-	-	TRBV15	TRBJ1-5	CATSGGYSNQPQHF	TGTGCCACCAGCGGCGGCTATAGCAATCAGCCCCAGCATTTT
TRBD1	-	TRBV5-1	TRBJ1-4	CASQDRVGEKLFF	TGCGCCAGTCAGGACAGGGTGGGTGAAAAACTGTTTTTT
-	-	TRBV28	TRBJ1-5	CASRPQGVLSQHF	TGTGCCAGCAGGCCACAGGGAGTCCTATCCCAGCATTTT
TRBD1	-	TRBV9	TRBJ2-1	CASSLGDSNEQFF	TGTGCCAGCAGCCTAGGGGACAGCAATGAGCAGTTCTTC
-	-	TRBV6-5	TRBJ2-6	CTTQGPGANVLTF	TGTACAACGCAGGGCCCTGGGGCCAACGTCCTGACTTTC
-	-	TRBV7-3	TRBJ2-2	CASSLQGLGTGELFF	TGTGCCAGCAGCCTCCAGGGTCTCGGCACCGGGGAGCTGTTTTTT